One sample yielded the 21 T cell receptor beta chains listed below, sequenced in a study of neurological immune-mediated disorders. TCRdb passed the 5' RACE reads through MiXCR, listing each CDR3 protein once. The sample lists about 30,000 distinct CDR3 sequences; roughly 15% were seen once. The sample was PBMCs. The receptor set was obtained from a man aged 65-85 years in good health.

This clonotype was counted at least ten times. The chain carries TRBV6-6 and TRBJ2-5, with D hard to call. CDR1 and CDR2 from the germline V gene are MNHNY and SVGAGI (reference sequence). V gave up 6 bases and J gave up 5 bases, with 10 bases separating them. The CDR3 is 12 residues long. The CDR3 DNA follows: TGTGCCAGCAGCGTCAGTGGGGAGACCCAGTACTTC. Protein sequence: CASSVSGETQYF.

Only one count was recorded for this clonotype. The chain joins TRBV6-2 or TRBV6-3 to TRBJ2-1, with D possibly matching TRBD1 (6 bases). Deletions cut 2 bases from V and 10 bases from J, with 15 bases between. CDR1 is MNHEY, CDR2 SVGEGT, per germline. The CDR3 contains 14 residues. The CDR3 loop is CASSYPHRVREQFF. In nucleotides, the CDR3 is TGTGCCAGCAGTTACCCCCACAGGGTAAGGGAGCAGTTCTTC.

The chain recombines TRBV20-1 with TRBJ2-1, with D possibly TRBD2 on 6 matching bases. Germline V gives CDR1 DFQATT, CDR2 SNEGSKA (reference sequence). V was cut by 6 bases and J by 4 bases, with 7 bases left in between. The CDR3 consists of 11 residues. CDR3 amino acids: CSAAGYNEQFF. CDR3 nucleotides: TGCAGTGCCGCGGGATACAATGAGCAGTTCTTC.

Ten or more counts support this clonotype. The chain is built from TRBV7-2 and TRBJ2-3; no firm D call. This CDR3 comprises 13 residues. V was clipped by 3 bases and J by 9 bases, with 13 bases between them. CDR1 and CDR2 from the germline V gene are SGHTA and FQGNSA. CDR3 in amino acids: CASSFLGSSTQYF. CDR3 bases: TGTGCCAGCAGCTTTCTAGGGTCATCCACGCAGTATTTT.

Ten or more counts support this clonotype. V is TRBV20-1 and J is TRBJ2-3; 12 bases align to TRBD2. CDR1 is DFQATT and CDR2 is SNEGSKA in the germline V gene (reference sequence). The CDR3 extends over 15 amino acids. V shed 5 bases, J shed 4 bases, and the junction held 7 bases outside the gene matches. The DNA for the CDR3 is TGCAGTGCTTCCCGGACTAGCGGGGAATCAGATACGCAGTATTTT. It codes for CSASRTSGESDTQYF.

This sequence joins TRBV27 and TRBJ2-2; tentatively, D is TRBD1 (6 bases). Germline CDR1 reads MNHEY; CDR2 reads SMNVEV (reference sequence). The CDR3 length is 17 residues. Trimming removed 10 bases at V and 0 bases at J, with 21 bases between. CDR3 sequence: CANRLGQTTTNTGELFF. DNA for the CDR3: TGTGCCAACAGACTTGGACAGACGACAACGAACACCGGGGAGCTGTTTTTT.

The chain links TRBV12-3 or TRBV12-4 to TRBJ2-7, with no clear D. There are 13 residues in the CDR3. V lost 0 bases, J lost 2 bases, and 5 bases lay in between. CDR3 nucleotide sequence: TGTGCCAGCAGTTTAGCGCGTCCCTACGAGCAGTACTTC. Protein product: CASSLARPYEQYF.

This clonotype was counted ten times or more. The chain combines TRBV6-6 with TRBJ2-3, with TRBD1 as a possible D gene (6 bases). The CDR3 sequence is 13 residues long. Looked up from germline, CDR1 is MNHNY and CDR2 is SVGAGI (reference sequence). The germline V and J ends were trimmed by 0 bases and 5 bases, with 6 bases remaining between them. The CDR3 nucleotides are TGTGCCAGCAGTTACTCGACAGGAGATACGCAGTATTTT. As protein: CASSYSTGDTQYF.

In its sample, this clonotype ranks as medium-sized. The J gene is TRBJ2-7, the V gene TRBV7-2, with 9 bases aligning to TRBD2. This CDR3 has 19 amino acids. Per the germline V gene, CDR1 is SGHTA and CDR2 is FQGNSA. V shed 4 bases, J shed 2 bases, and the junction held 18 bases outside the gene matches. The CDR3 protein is CASSSTLPFMGLAAYEQYF. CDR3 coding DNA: TGTGCCAGCAGCTCTACACTCCCCTTCATGGGACTAGCAGCCTACGAGCAGTACTTC.

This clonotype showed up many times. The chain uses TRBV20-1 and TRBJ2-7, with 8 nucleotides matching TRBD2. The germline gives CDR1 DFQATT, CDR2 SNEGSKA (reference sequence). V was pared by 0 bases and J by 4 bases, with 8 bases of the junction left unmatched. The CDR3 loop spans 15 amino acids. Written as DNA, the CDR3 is TGCAGTGCTAGAGATGTCGGTAGCGGGGTTTACGAGCAGTACTTC. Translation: CSARDVGSGVYEQYF.

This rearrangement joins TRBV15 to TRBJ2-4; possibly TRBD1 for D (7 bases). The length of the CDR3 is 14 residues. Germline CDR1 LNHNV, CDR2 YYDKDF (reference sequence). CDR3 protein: CTTSQGGSKNIQYF. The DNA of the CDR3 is TGTACTACCAGCCAGGGGGGTTCCAAAAACATTCAGTACTTC.

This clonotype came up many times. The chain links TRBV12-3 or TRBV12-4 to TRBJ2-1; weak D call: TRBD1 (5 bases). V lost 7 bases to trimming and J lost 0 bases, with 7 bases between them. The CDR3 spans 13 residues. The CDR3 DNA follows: TGTGCCAGCACCCAGGGCTCCTACAATGAGCAGTTCTTC. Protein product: CASTQGSYNEQFF.

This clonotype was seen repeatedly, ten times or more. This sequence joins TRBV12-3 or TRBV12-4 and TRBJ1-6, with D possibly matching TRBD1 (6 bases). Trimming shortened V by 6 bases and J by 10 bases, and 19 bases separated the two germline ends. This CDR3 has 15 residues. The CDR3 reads CASRLTNRAGSPLHF. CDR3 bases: TGTGCCAGCAGACTTACTAACAGGGCTGGATCACCCCTCCACTTT.

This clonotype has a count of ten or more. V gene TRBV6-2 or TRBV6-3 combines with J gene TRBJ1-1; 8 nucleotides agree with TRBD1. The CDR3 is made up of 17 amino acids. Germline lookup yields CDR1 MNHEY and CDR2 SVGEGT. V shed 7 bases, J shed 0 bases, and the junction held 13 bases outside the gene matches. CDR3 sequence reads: CASTKRGTGDMNTEAFF. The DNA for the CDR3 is TGTGCCAGCACTAAACGTGGGACAGGAGACATGAACACTGAAGCTTTCTTT.

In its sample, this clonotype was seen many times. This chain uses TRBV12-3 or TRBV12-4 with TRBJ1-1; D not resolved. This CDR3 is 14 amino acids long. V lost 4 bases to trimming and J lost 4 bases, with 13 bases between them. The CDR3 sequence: CASSSEGWGTEAFF. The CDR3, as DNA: TGTGCCAGCAGTTCGGAAGGGTGGGGCACTGAAGCTTTCTTT.

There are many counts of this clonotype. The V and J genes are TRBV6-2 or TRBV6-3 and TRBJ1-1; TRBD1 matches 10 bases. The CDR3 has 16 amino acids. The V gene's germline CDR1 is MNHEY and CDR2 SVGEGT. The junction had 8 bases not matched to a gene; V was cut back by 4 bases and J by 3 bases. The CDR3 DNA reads TGTGCCAGCAGTTGGCTGCCCGGGACAGGGGACACTGAAGCTTTCTTT. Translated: CASSWLPGTGDTEAFF.

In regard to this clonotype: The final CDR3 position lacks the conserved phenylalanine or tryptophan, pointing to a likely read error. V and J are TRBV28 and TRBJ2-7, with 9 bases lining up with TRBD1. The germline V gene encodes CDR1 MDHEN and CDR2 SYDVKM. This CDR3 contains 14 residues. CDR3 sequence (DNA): TGTGCCAACAGTCGTAGGGACAGGGCCTACGAGCAGTACTCC. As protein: CANSRRDRAYEQYS.

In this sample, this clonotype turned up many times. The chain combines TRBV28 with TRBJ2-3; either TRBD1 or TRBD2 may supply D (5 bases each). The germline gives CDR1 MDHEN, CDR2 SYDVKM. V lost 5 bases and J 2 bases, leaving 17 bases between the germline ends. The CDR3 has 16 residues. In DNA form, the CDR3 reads TGTGCCAGCAGTGGGGGACCCTCAACCACCACAGATACGCAGTATTTT. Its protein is CASSGGPSTTTDTQYF.

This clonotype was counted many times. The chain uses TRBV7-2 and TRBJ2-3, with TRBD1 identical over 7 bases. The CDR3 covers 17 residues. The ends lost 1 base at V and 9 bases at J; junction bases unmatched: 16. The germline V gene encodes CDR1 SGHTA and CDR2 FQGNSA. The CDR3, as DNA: TGTGCCAGCAGCTTAGGGGCCACAGGGGAATGGGTCCAGACGCAGTATTTT. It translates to CASSLGATGEWVQTQYF. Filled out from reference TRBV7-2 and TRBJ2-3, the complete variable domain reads GAGVSQSPSNKVTEKGKDVELRCDPISGHTALYWYRQSLGQGLEFLIYFQGNSAPDKSGLPSDRFSAERTGGSVSTLTIQRTQQEDSAVYLCASSLGATGEWVQTQYFGPGTRLTVL.

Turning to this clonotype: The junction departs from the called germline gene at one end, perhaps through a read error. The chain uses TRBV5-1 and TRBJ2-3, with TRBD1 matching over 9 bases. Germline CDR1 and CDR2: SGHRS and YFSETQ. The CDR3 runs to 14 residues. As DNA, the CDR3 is TGCGCCAGCAGCTTGGGGACAGGGGCAGACACGCAGTATTTT. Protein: CASSLGTGADTQYF.

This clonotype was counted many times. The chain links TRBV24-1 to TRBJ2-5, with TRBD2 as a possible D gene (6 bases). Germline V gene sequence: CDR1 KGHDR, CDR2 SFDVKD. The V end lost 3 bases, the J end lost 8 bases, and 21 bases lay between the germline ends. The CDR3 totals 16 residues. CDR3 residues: CATSDPTTGRGSTQYF. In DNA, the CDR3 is TGTGCCACCAGTGATCCCACGACTGGGCGGGGAAGTACCCAGTACTTC.